This entry lists 29 T cell receptor beta chains sequenced from one sample in a study of glioma-infiltrating T cells after dendritic cell vaccination. Method: immunoSEQ multiplex PCR; TCRdb's copy keeps in-frame clones and lacks some. The sample has tens of thousands of clones, about 85% seen once. This specimen consisted of blood, obtained before dendritic cell vaccination. Source of these receptors: a human donor with glioblastoma.

This chain joins TRBV14 and TRBJ2-5, with 15 positions matching TRBD2. The CDR3 sequence is 16 residues long. Per germline, CDR1 SGHDN and CDR2 FVKESK. With 4 bases clipped from V and 5 bases from J, the junction kept 5 bases outside the gene matches. This CDR3 reads CASSPGLAGGRETQYF. Written as DNA, the CDR3 is TGTGCCAGCAGCCCGGGACTAGCGGGAGGTCGGGAGACCCAGTACTTC.

The V and J genes are TRBV30 and TRBJ2-3; TRBD1 matches 9 bases. Germline values: CDR1 GTSNPN, CDR2 SVGIG (reference sequence). V was pared by 0 bases and J by 10 bases, with 11 bases of the junction left unmatched. There are 15 residues in the CDR3. CDR3 loop: CAWSVLGLGQGSQYF. CDR3 DNA sequence: TGTGCCTGGAGTGTCTTGGGTTTGGGACAGGGATCGCAGTATTTT.

V and J are TRBV14 and TRBJ1-1; 8 nucleotides agree with TRBD1. The CDR3 is 13 residues long. J gave up 8 bases and V 0 bases, and 2 bases lay outside the gene matches. The V gene's germline CDR1 is SGHDN and CDR2 FVKESK. This chain's CDR3 is CASSQERTGEAFF. CDR3 nucleotide sequence: TGTGCCAGCAGCCAAGAACGGACAGGGGAAGCTTTCTTT.

This chain joins TRBV11-2 and TRBJ2-5, with no clear D. Germline V CDR1 and CDR2: SGHAT, FQNNGV. V lost 5 bases to trimming and J lost 2 bases, with 9 bases between them. The CDR3 consists of 13 residues. CDR3 coding DNA: TGTGCCAGCAGCCCCGAGTTGCAAGAGACCCAGTACTTC. It yields the protein CASSPELQETQYF. Drawing the rest from reference TRBV11-2 and TRBJ2-5, the complete variable domain is EAGVAQSPRYKIIEKRQSVAFWCNPISGHATLYWYQQILGQGPKLLIQFQNNGVVDDSQLPKDRFSAERLKGVDSTLKIQPAKLEDSAVYLCASSPELQETQYFGPGTRLLVL.

This chain joins TRBV7-8 and TRBJ1-1; 7 nucleotides match TRBD1. J gave up 4 bases and V 5 bases, and 7 bases lay outside the gene matches. The CDR3 contains 14 residues. Germline CDR1 SGHVS, CDR2 FQNEAQ. The CDR3 bases are TGTGCCAGCAGCCGAGAAACAGGGGTCACTGAAGCTTTCTTT. Translated, it gives CASSRETGVTEAFF.

A few counts support this clone. The gene calls are TRBV6-1 and TRBJ1-5; D is undetermined. CDR1 is MNHNS and CDR2 is SASEGT in the germline V gene. Trimming left V 11 bases short and J 6 bases short, with 11 bases between. The CDR3 extends over 11 amino acids. The CDR3 sequence: CAGGTGQPQHF. CDR3 bases: TGTGCCGGCGGAACCGGTCAGCCCCAGCATTTT.

The V and J genes are TRBV10-3 and TRBJ2-3; tentatively, D is TRBD2 (6 bases). Germline V gene sequence: CDR1 ENHRY, CDR2 SYGVKD. Trimming took 0 bases from V and 0 from J, leaving 19 bases between them. The CDR3 runs 19 residues. The CDR3 coding sequence is TGTGCCATCAGTGAGTCGACGGACGGACTACTCGCTAGCACAGATACGCAGTATTTT. Amino acids: CAISESTDGLLASTDTQYF.

The genes are TRBV6-5 and TRBJ2-5; 10 nucleotides match TRBD1. V was clipped by 4 bases and J by 5 bases; unmatched bases: 7. CDR3 length: 15 amino acids. Germline lookup yields CDR1 MNHEY and CDR2 SVGAGI. The CDR3 reads CASSSADRGGETQYF. The CDR3 DNA follows: TGTGCCAGCAGTTCCGCGGACAGGGGGGGTGAGACCCAGTACTTC.

This chain uses TRBV4-2 with TRBJ2-1, with D perhaps TRBD2 (6 bases). This CDR3 comprises 15 residues. The V end was cut by 2 bases, the J end by 3 bases, with 11 bases between. Germline values: CDR1 LGHNA, CDR2 YNFKEQ. The CDR3 protein is CASSQLPGLYNEQFF. The CDR3 nucleotides read TGTGCCAGCAGCCAACTACCGGGACTCTACAATGAGCAGTTCTTC.

This clone was observed a few times. CDR3 region: CASRGLAGGGEQFF. CDR3 DNA sequence: TGTGCCAGCAGAGGGCTAGCGGGCGGGGGTGAGCAGTTCTTC. The V gene is TRBV2, the J gene TRBJ2-1, with 8 bases matching TRBD2. With 6 bases clipped from V and 9 bases from J, the junction kept 10 bases outside the gene matches. Germline V lookup: CDR1 SNHLY, CDR2 FYNNEI. There are 14 residues in the CDR3.

The V gene is TRBV9, the J gene TRBJ2-5, with D maybe TRBD2 (6 bases). The CDR3 runs to 14 residues. The germline CDR1 and CDR2 sequences are SGDLS and YYNGEE. Trimming shortened V by 4 bases and J by 5 bases, and 15 bases separated the two germline ends. Here the CDR3 DNA reads TGTGCCAGCAGCCAACTAGTTGGGGGGGAGACCCAGTACTTC. It encodes CASSQLVGGETQYF.

The chain joins TRBV27 to TRBJ2-3; 8 nucleotides line up with TRBD1. The CDR3 is made up of 15 amino acids. The V gene end was trimmed by 4 bases and the J gene end by 4 bases; junction bases not matched to a gene: 7. Per germline, CDR1 MNHEY and CDR2 SMNVEV (reference sequence). CDR3 loop: CASSSGQVRADTQYF. CDR3 DNA: TGTGCCAGCAGTTCGGGACAGGTTCGGGCAGATACGCAGTATTTT.

The rearrangement uses TRBV5-1 and TRBJ2-7, with D maybe TRBD2 (5 bases). The V end was cut by 3 bases, the J end by 3 bases, with 10 bases between. The CDR3 covers 13 residues. Looked up from germline, CDR1 is SGHRS and CDR2 is YFSETQ. The DNA of the CDR3 is TGCGCCAGCAGCTACGATCGGGGCTACGAGCAGTACTTC. It is translated as CASSYDRGYEQYF.

The J gene is TRBJ2-2, the V gene TRBV4-3; D possibly corresponds to TRBD2 (5 bases). This CDR3 is built from 16 residues. With 6 bases removed from V and 1 base from J, the gap between germline ends came to 15 bases. Germline CDR1 and CDR2: LGHNA and YSLEER. The CDR3 protein is CASSHLVEVNTGELFF. The CDR3 DNA is TGCGCCAGCAGTCACCTGGTGGAGGTGAACACCGGGGAGCTGTTTTTT.

This chain uses TRBV6-5 with TRBJ2-1; 11 positions agree with TRBD2. V dropped 6 bases and J dropped 4; count of bases not matched to a gene: 5. The V gene's germline CDR1 is MNHEY and CDR2 SVGAGI. This CDR3 contains 15 residues. As DNA, the CDR3 is TGTGCCAGCAGCAGGACTAGCGGGCCTTACAATGAGCAGTTCTTC. Translation gives CASSRTSGPYNEQFF.

A single count supports this clone. The genes are TRBV7-9 and TRBJ2-3; 7 bases line up with TRBD2. CDR1 is SEHNR, CDR2 FQNEAQ, per germline (reference sequence). V lost 5 bases, J lost 6 bases, and 11 bases stayed unmatched. The CDR3 extends over 15 amino acids. DNA for the CDR3: TGTGCCAGCAGCCCCACGGGAGGCCTGGCCGATACGCAGTATTTT. Translated: CASSPTGGLADTQYF.

The chain couples TRBV7-3 to TRBJ2-1; perhaps TRBD1 as D (6 bases). Deletions cut 5 bases from V and 8 bases from J, with 16 bases between. This CDR3 spans 14 amino acids. CDR1 is SGHTA and CDR2 is FQGTGA in the germline V gene. The CDR3 bases are TGTGCCAGCAGCCTAGACAGGATGAGTGATGAGCAGTTCTTC. Translating gives CASSLDRMSDEQFF. Supplemented by reference TRBV7-3 and TRBJ2-1, the full variable domain reads GAGVSQTPSNKVTEKGKYVELRCDPISGHTALYWYRQSLGQGPEFLIYFQGTGAADDSGLPNDRFFAVRPEGSVSTLKIQRTERGDSAVYLCASSLDRMSDEQFFGPGTRLTVL.

V usage is TRBV30 and J usage is TRBJ1-2, with D perhaps TRBD1 (6 bases). The germline V gene has CDR1 GTSNPN and CDR2 SVGIG (reference sequence). The germline V and J ends were trimmed by 3 bases and 2 bases, with 13 bases remaining between them. The CDR3 runs 14 residues. CDR3 in DNA: TGTGCCTGGAGCCTAGACAGGCCCAACTATGGCTACACCTTC. This codes for CAWSLDRPNYGYTF. The full variable domain, completed using reference TRBV30 and TRBJ1-2, is SQTIHQWPATLVQPVGSPLSLECTVEGTSNPNLYWYRQAAGRGLQLLFYSVGIGQISSEVPQNLSASRPQDRQFILSSKKLLLSDSGFYLCAWSLDRPNYGYTFGSGTRLTVV.

The chain employs TRBV2 and TRBJ2-4; maybe TRBD1 (6 bases). CDR3 length equals 14 residues. Per the germline V gene, CDR1 is SNHLY and CDR2 is FYNNEI. V was cut by 8 bases and J by 5 bases, with 16 bases left in between. CDR3 residues: CASDQDRNENIQYF. The CDR3 DNA is TGTGCCAGCGATCAGGACAGAAACGAAAACATTCAGTACTTC.

The gene calls are TRBV5-8 and TRBJ2-7; D is perhaps TRBD1 (6 bases). CDR3 length equals 13 residues. Germline lookup yields CDR1 SGHTS and CDR2 YDEGEE. V lost 4 bases, J lost 4 bases, and 12 bases lay in between. CDR3 DNA sequence: TGTGCCAGCAGCGGTGGGCAGGGGTACGAGCAGTACTTC. Translation gives CASSGGQGYEQYF.

V and J are TRBV27 and TRBJ2-1, with TRBD1 identical over 7 bases. The CDR3 sequence is 15 residues long. V lost 4 bases and J lost 3; bases outside the gene matches: 6. Germline V gives CDR1 MNHEY, CDR2 SMNVEV (reference sequence). CDR3 nucleotide sequence: TGTGCCAGCAGTTCGGGACAGAAAAACTACAATGAGCAGTTCTTC. It specifies CASSSGQKNYNEQFF.

Judged by abundance, this clone is medium-sized. This sample also contains other DNA sequences that code for the same CDR3. The chain combines TRBV2 with TRBJ2-5; 9 bases line up with TRBD1. The CDR3 totals 14 residues. Germline V gene sequence: CDR1 SNHLY, CDR2 FYNNEI. After removal of 6 bases from V and 4 bases from J, the junction contained 6 bases not matched to a gene. The CDR3 here is CASSPTGGRETQYF. In DNA, the CDR3 is TGTGCCAGCAGCCCAACAGGGGGCAGAGAGACCCAGTACTTC.

The gene calls are TRBV13 and TRBJ2-7; D not resolved. The germline gives CDR1 PRHDT, CDR2 FYEKMQ (reference sequence). Trimming cost V 8 bases and J 4 bases, with 3 bases left between them. The CDR3 consists of 9 residues. CDR3 sequence: CASPYEQYF. The CDR3 nucleotides read TGTGCCAGCCCGTACGAGCAGTACTTC. Together with reference TRBV13 and TRBJ2-7, the CDR3 gives the full variable domain: AAGVIQSPRHLIKEKRETATLKCYPIPRHDTVYWYQQGPGQDPQFLISFYEKMQSDKGSIPDRFSAQQFSDYHSELNMSSLELGDSALYFCASPYEQYFGPGTRLTVT.

This clone was seen only a few times. V usage is TRBV2 and J usage is TRBJ1-2; no firm D call. Germline V lookup: CDR1 SNHLY, CDR2 FYNNEI. The CDR3 extends over 14 amino acids. Trimming shortened V by 3 bases and J by 4 bases, and 12 bases separated the two germline ends. The DNA of the CDR3 is TGTGCCAGCAGTGATCAGAGGAGTGGCTATGGCTACACCTTC. Translating it yields CASSDQRSGYGYTF. Together with reference TRBV2 and TRBJ1-2, the CDR3 gives the full variable domain: EPEVTQTPSHQVTQMGQEVILRCVPISNHLYFYWYRQILGQKVEFLVSFYNNEISEKSEIFDDQFSVERPDGSNFTLKIRSTKLEDSAMYFCASSDQRSGYGYTFGSGTRLTVV.

This chain links TRBV12-5 with TRBJ2-6; 10 positions match TRBD1. CDR1 is LGHNT and CDR2 is FRNRAP in the germline V gene. With 6 bases clipped from V and 2 bases from J, the junction kept 10 bases outside the gene matches. This CDR3 has 18 amino acids. CDR3: CASGGGPGQGPGANVLTF. CDR3 nucleotides: TGTGCTAGTGGGGGAGGACCGGGACAGGGGCCTGGGGCCAACGTCCTGACTTTC. The full variable domain, with the rest looked up from reference TRBV12-5 and TRBJ2-6, is DARVTQTPRHKVTEMGQEVTMRCQPILGHNTVFWYRQTMMQGLELLAYFRNRAPLDDSGMPKDRFSAEMPDATLATLKIQPSEPRDSAVYFCASGGGPGQGPGANVLTFGAGSRLTVL.

The chain joins TRBV7-2 to TRBJ2-7, with D possibly being TRBD2 (6 bases). V was pared by 3 bases and J by 0 bases, with 9 bases between. CDR1 and CDR2 (germline): SGHTA, FQGNSA. The CDR3 consists of 14 residues. This CDR3 reads CASSFGGSSYEQYF. The CDR3, as DNA: TGTGCCAGCAGCTTCGGAGGGAGCTCCTACGAGCAGTACTTC.

A few counts support this clone. In DNA form, the CDR3 reads TGTGCCAGCAGTTACTCCGGGACAGGGGGCTACGAGCAGTACTTC. This translates into CASSYSGTGGYEQYF. V is TRBV6-5 and J is TRBJ2-7; 11 nucleotides align to TRBD1. In germline, CDR1 is MNHEY, CDR2 SVGAGI. V lost 0 bases, J lost 3 bases, and 1 base stayed unmatched. This CDR3 region has 15 residues.

This rearrangement joins TRBV4-3 to TRBJ1-2; D remains unclear. The CDR3 has 15 residues. Trimming removed 0 bases from V and 2 bases from J, with 10 bases in between. The germline CDR1 and CDR2 sequences are LGHNA and YSLEER. CDR3 nucleotides: TGCGCCAGCAGCCAAGAGGCGGGATTCAACTATGGCTACACCTTC. This sequence encodes CASSQEAGFNYGYTF.

CDR3 DNA: TGCGCCACCTCGACTAGCGGGAGGACTAACGAGCAGTACTTC. Amino acids: CATSTSGRTNEQYF. The chain uses TRBV10-2 and TRBJ2-7, with 13 bases fitting TRBD2. The ends lost 10 bases at V and 5 bases at J; junction bases unmatched: 8. CDR1 is WSHSY and CDR2 is SAAADI in the germline V gene. The CDR3 consists of 14 residues.